These T cell receptor beta chains were read from a single sample in a study of shared clonotypes between healthy human individuals. The protocol was immunoSEQ multiplex PCR, while the TCRdb copy is restricted to in-frame clones and leaves out a portion. The sample yields about 500,000 clones, around 77% seen once. The specimen sequenced was PBMCs. The source is a woman aged 40 to 50 in good health. Some clones in this sample may be carry-over from other donors' samples. CDR3s include the opening cysteine and the closing phenylalanine or tryptophan. A D gene is named only where the DNA matches it firmly. Clone size appears in some rows only: once, few, many, or a class for an expanded clone.

TRBJ2-7 | . | few | TRBV30 | CAWSALRSSSYEQYF | TGTGCCTGGAGCGCCCTCAGGTCATCCTCCTACGAGCAGTACTTC
TRBJ2-3 | . | . | TRBV27 | CASSDRSPDTQYF | TGTGCCAGCAGTGACAGGAGCCCAGATACGCAGTATTTT
TRBJ1-2 | TRBD1 | . | TRBV28 | CATYLNRGNGYTF | TGTGCCACCTACCTCAACAGGGGGAATGGCTACACCTTC
TRBJ2-7 | . | few | TRBV27 | CASSLRLDHYEQYF | TGTGCCAGCAGTTTACGGCTAGACCACTACGAGCAGTACTTC
TRBJ2-1 | TRBD2 | . | TRBV7-3 | CASSPRLAGTNEQFF | TGTGCCAGCAGCCCCCGACTAGCGGGGACCAATGAGCAGTTCTTC
TRBJ2-1 | . | . | TRBV6-5 | CASRSGPMNNEQFF | TGTGCCAGCAGATCCGGACCGATGAACAATGAGCAGTTCTTC
TRBJ2-3 | . | . | TRBV28 | CASTDPRGTDTQYF | TGTGCCAGCACCGACCCCCGTGGCACAGATACGCAGTATTTT
TRBJ2-5 | TRBD2 | . | TRBV18 | CASSSNYRVRLAGEGWETQYF | TGTGCCAGCTCGTCTAATTACAGGGTAAGGCTAGCGGGAGAGGGTTGGGAGACCCAGTACTTC
TRBJ2-3 | . | . | TRBV5-1 | CASSLGGVGTDTQYF | TGCGCCAGCAGCTTGGGCGGGGTGGGCACAGATACGCAGTATTTT
TRBJ2-5 | . | . | TRBV28 | CASTRSPGTSEETQYF | TGTGCCAGCACCCGAAGCCCAGGGACATCCGAAGAGACCCAGTACTTC
TRBJ1-1 | . | . | TRBV11-1 | CASSDGQLYTEAFF | TGTGCCAGCAGCGACGGACAGCTCTACACTGAAGCTTTCTTT
TRBJ2-7 | . | many | TRBV13 | CASSLRGHYYEQYF | TGTGCCAGCAGCTTAAGGGGCCACTACTACGAGCAGTACTTC
TRBJ2-1 | . | once | TRBV7-9 | CASSLGGRNEQFF | TGTGCCAGCAGCTTAGGAGGTCGGAATGAGCAGTTCTTC
TRBJ2-1 | . | . | TRBV15 | CATSRAQTAYNEQFF | TGTGCCACCAGCAGAGCTCAGACAGCCTACAATGAGCAGTTCTTC
TRBJ2-7 | TRBD1 | . | TRBV5-1 | CASSFTGGTSYEQYF | TGCGCCAGCAGCTTTACAGGGGGCACATCCTACGAGCAGTACTTC
TRBJ2-3 | TRBD2 | few | TRBV7-2 | CASSLDPGLAGDTDTQYF | TGTGCCAGCAGCTTAGATCCCGGACTAGCGGGCGACACAGATACGCAGTATTTT
TRBJ2-7 | TRBD2 | . | TRBV10-3 | CAISETSEFSEQYF | TGTGCCATCAGTGAGACTAGCGAGTTTTCCGAGCAGTACTTC
TRBJ2-7 | . | . | TRBV30 | CAWRFRGLGEQYF | TGTGCCTGGAGGTTCAGGGGCTTAGGGGAGCAGTACTTC
TRBJ2-3 | . | . | TRBV6-4 | CASSQGEADTQYF | TGTGCCAGCAGTCAGGGAGAAGCAGATACGCAGTATTTT
TRBJ1-3 | TRBD1 | . | TRBV11-2 | CASSLQGGYTIYF | TGTGCCAGCAGCTTACAGGGGGGATACACCATATATTTT
TRBJ1-1 | . | . | TRBV7-9 | CASSLLPTNTEAFF | TGTGCCAGCAGCTTACTCCCTACGAACACTGAAGCTTTCTTT
TRBJ2-5 | TRBD1 | few | TRBV5-6 | CASSRTGDGETQYF | TGTGCCAGCAGTAGAACAGGGGACGGGGAGACCCAGTACTTC
TRBJ2-7 | TRBD2 | . | TRBV4-2 | CASSQGAASGRVSYEQYF | TGTGCCAGCAGCCAAGGAGCCGCTAGCGGGAGGGTCTCCTACGAGCAGTACTTC
TRBJ2-5 | . | . | TRBV30 | CAWSVTEQETQYF | TGTGCCTGGAGTGTTACAGAACAAGAGACCCAGTACTTC
TRBJ1-5 | . | . | TRBV7-9 | CASSLGAGNQPQHF | TGTGCCAGCAGCTTAGGGGCGGGAAATCAGCCCCAGCATTTT
TRBJ1-3 | . | . | TRBV10-3 | CAISERPTNSGNTIYF | TGTGCCATCAGTGAACGTCCTACCAACTCTGGAAACACCATATATTTT